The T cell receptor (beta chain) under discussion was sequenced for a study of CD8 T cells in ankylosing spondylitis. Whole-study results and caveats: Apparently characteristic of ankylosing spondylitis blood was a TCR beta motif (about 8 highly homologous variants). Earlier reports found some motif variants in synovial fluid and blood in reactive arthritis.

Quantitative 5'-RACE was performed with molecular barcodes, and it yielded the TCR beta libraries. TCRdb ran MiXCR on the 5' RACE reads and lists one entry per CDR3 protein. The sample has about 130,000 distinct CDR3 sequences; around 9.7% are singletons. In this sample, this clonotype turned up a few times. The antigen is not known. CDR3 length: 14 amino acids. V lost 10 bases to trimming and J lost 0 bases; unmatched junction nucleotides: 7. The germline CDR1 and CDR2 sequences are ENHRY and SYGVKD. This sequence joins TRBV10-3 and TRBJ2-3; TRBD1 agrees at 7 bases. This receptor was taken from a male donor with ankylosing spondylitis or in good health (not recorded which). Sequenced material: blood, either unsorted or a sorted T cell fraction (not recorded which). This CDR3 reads CATNDRDSTDTQYF. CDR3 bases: TGTGCCACTAACGACAGGGATAGCACAGATACGCAGTATTTT.